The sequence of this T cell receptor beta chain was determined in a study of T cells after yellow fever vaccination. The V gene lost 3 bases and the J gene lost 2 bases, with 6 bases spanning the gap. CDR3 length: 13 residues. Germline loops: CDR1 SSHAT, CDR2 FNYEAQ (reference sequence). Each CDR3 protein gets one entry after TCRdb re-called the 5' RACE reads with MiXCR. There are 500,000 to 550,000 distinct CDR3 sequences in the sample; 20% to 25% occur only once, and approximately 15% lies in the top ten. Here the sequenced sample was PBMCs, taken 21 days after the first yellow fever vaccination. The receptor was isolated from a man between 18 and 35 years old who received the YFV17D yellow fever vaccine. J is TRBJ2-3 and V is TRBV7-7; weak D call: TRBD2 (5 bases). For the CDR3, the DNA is TGTGCCAGCAGCTTCGGGAACACAGATACGCAGTATTTT. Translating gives CASSFGNTDTQYF.